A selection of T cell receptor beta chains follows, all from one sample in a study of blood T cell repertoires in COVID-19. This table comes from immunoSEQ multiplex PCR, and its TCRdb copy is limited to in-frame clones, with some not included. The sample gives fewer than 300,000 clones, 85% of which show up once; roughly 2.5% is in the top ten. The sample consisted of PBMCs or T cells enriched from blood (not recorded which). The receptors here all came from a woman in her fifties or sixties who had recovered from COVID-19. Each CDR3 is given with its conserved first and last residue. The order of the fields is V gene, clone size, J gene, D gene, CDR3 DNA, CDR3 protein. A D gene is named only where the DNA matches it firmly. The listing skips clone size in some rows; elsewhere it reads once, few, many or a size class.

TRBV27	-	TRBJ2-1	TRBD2	TGTGCCAGCAGGACGGGACTAGCGGGACCCAATGAGCAGTTCTTC	CASRTGLAGPNEQFF
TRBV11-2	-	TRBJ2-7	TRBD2	TGTGCCAGCAGCTTAGAATCTAGCGGGAGTATCTACGAGCAGTACTTC	CASSLESSGSIYEQYF
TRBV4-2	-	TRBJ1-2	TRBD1	TGTGCCAGCAGCCAAGGGACGGACAGGGGTTATGGCTACACCTTC	CASSQGTDRGYGYTF
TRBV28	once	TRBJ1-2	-	TGTGCCAGCGGGGAGGGGGGTGGCTACACCTTC	CASGEGGGYTF
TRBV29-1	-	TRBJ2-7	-	TGCAGCGTTGAAGTAGGGTCTAGCTCCGAGCAGTACTTC	CSVEVGSSSEQYF
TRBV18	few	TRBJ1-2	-	TGTGCCAGCTCACCACGGGAGGGAGTGGGCTATGGCTACACCTTC	CASSPREGVGYGYTF
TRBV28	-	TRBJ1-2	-	TGTGCCAGCAGCCGAGGGGCAGGGGTGGGTTCCTATGGCTACACCTTC	CASSRGAGVGSYGYTF
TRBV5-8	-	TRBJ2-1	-	TGTGCCAGCAGCTTGGGAAGAGGACTGTTCAATGAGCAGTTCTTC	CASSLGRGLFNEQFF
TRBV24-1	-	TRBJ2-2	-	TGTGCCACCAGTGAGCCACAGAACACCGGGGAGCTGTTTTTT	CATSEPQNTGELFF
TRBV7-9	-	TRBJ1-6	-	TGTGCCAGCAGCTTAAGGTCGGCAGGTTCTTCACCCCTCCACTTT	CASSLRSAGSSPLHF
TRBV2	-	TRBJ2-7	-	TGTGCCAGTAAAACCTCCCAACTACGCTACGAGCAGTACTTC	CASKTSQLRYEQYF
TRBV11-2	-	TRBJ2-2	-	TGTGCCAGCAGCTCTAACACCGGGGAGCTGTTTTTT	CASSSNTGELFF
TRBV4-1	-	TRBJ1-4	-	TGCGCCAGCAGCCAAGGGGTCCAGGAAAACGAAAAACTGTTTTTT	CASSQGVQENEKLFF
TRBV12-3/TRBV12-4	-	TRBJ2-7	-	TGTGCCAGCAGCCTCGGACAGTCCTACGAGCAGTACTTC	CASSLGQSYEQYF
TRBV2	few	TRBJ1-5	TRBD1	TGTGCCAGCAGTGAAGCTTTTCGAGGGGGCGGTCAGCCCCAGCATTTT	CASSEAFRGGGQPQHF
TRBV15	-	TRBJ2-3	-	TGTGCCACCAGCAGGACTTTGGGGGCGGGCACAGATACGCAGTATTTT	CATSRTLGAGTDTQYF
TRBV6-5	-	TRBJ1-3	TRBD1	TGTGCCAGCAGTCAGGGGGTTGGAAACACCATATATTTT	CASSQGVGNTIYF
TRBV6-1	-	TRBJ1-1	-	TGTGCCAGCAGTGAGACCACAGGGGAAGCTTTCTTT	CASSETTGEAFF
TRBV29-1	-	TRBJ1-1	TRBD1	TGCAGCGTTCATCCCTACAGGGGAGGAAACACTGAAGCTTTCTTT	CSVHPYRGGNTEAFF
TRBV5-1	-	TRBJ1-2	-	TGCGCCAGCAGCGCAGGGGAGAGGGGCTATGGCTACACCTTC	CASSAGERGYGYTF
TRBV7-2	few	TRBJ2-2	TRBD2	TGTGCCAGCAGCTGGACTAGCGGGAGCACCGGGGAGCTGTTTTTT	CASSWTSGSTGELFF
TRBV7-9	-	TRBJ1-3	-	TGTGCCAGCAGCCCAACCCGGCAGGGTGGGTCTGGAAACACCATATATTTT	CASSPTRQGGSGNTIYF
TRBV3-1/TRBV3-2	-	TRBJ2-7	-	TGTGCCAGCAGCCAAGTATTTTCCTACGAGCAGTACTTC	CASSQVFSYEQYF